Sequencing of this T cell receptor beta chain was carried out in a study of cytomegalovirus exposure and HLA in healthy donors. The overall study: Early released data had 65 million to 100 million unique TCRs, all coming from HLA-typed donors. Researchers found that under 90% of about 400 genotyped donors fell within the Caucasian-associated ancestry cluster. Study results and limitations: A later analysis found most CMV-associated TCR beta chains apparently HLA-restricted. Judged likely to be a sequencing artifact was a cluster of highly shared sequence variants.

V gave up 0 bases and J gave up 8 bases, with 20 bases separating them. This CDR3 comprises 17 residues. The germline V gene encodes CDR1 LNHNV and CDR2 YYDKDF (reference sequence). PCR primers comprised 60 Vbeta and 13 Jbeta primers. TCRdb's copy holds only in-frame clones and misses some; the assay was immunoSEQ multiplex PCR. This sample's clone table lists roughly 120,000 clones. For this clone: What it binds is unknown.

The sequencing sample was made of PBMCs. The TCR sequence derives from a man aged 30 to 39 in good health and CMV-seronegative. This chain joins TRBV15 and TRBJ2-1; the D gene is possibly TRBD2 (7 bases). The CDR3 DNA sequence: TGTGCCACCAGCAGAGATAGGGGGGAGGGCCTTGGATATGAGCAGTTCTTC. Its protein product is CATSRDRGEGLGYEQFF.